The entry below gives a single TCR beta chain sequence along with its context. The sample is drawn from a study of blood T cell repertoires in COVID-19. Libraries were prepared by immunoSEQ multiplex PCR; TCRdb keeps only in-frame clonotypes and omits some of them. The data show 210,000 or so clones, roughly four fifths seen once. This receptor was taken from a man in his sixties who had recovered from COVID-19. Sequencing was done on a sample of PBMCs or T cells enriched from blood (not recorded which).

CDR3 bases: TGTGCCAGCAGTGGACAGGGGGCGCGGGCTGAAAAACTGTTTTTT. As protein: CASSGQGARAEKLFF. The chain uses TRBV25-1 and TRBJ1-4, with TRBD1 matching over 10 bases. Germline assignment: CDR1 MGHDK and CDR2 SYGVNS. After removal of 4 bases from V and 7 bases from J, the junction contained 6 bases not matched to a gene. The CDR3 runs to 15 residues.